This entry features one T cell receptor (beta chain) sequence. At the DNA level, this CDR3 is encoded by other sequences in the same sample as well. The entry originates in a study of blood T cell repertoires in COVID-19. Study information: Donors in the United States, Italy and Spain gave samples during acute or convalescent COVID-19. PBMCs, B-cell-depleted T cells, or T cells were the source of the cDNA or gDNA that made up the material.

Source study methods: Reference gene primer amplification gave nucleated cell count estimates. Profiling relied on immunoSEQ multiplex PCR, and the TCRdb table lists in-frame clones only, not all of them. The DNA was the basis for D and trimming; V, J and clone size are from that table. The repertoire holds about 670,000 clones, with 85% to 90% as singletons. Germline V lookup: CDR1 LNHDA, CDR2 SQIVND (reference sequence). V lost 3 bases and J lost 4, with 10 bases in between. There are 14 residues in the CDR3. V gene TRBV19 combines with J gene TRBJ1-5; a weak D match, TRBD1 (5 bases). This TCR was recovered from a woman between 18 and 29 years old with acute or convalescent COVID-19. The source material was peripheral blood. The CDR3, as DNA: TGTGCCAGTAGTATTGTGCAGGGAAATCAGCCCCAGCATTTT. Its translation: CASSIVQGNQPQHF. The complete variable domain, with remaining parts taken from reference TRBV19 and TRBJ1-5, reads DGGITQSPKYLFRKEGQNVTLSCEQNLNHDAMYWYRQDPGQGLRLIYYSQIVNDFQKGDIAEGYSVSREKKESFPLTVTSAQKNPTAFYLCASSIVQGNQPQHFGDGTRLSIL.